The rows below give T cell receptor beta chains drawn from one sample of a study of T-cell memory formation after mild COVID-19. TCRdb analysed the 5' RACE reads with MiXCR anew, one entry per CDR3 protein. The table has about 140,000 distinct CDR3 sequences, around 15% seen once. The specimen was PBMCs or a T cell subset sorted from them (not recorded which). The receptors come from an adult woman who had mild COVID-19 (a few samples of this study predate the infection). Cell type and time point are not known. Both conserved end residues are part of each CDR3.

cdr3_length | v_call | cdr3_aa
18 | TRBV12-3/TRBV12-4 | CASSFHDSILNSNQPQHF
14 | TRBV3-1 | CASSQRQGPTEAFF
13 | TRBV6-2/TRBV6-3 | CASSYWVNTEAFF
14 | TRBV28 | CASSGLAGYNEQFF
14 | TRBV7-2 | CASSWILAGGEQFF
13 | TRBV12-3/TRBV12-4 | CASSPTARGEQFF
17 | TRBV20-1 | CSARDSQGTVYNSPLHF
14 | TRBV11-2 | CASSLHGGNTEAFF
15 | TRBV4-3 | CASSQPGQAQETQYF
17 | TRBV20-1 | CSARDLFRDSYNEKLFF
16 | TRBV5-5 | CASSSVTGSPGEKLFF
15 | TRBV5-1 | CASSLGQGARDEQFF
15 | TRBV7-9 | CASSQTTGENTEAFF
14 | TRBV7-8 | CASRAGGDFNEQFF
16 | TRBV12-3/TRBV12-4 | CASSSGLAVKSNEQFF
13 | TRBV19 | CAVTGTVYNEQFF
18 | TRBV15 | CATSREGSWAGARNEQFF
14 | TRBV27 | CASRPDRDTYEQYF
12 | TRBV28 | CASGTGWGEQYF
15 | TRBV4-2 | CASSQDPGVGYEQYF
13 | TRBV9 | CASRGQGDTEAFF
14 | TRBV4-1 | CASNGQGLNYGYTF
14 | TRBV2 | CASSMWGSGQPQHF
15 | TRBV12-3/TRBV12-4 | CASAQGGATNEKLFF
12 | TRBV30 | CAFGLASSEQYF
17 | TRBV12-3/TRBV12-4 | CASSSDLGRWMNTEAFF
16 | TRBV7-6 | CASSLDQLGSTDTQYF
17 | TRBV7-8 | CASSLGWGQGDSYEQYF